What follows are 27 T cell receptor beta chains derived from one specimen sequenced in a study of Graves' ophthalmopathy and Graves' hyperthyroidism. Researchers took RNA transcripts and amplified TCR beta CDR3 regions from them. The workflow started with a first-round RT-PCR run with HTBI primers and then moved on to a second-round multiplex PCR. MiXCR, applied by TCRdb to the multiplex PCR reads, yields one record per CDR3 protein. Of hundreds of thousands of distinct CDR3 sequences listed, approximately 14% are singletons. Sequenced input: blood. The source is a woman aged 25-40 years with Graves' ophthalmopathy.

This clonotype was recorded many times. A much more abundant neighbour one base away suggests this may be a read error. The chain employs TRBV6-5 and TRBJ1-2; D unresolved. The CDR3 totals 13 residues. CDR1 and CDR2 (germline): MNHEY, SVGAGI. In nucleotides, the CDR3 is TGTGCCGGCAGTTACTCAAAGTTCTATGGCTACACCTTC. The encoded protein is CAGSYSKFYGYTF.

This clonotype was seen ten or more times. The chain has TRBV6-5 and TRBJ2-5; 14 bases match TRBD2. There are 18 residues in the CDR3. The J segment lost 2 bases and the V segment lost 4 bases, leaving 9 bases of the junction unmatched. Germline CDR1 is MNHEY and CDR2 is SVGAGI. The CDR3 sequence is CASSSGTSGSVGQETQYF. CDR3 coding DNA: TGTGCCAGCAGTTCCGGGACTAGCGGGAGCGTGGGGCAAGAGACCCAGTACTTC.

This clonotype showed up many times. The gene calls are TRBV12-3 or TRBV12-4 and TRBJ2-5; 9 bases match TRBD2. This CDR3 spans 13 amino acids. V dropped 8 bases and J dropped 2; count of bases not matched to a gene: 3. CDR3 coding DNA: TGTGCCAGCGACCTAGCGGGACAAGAGACCCAGTACTTC. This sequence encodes CASDLAGQETQYF.

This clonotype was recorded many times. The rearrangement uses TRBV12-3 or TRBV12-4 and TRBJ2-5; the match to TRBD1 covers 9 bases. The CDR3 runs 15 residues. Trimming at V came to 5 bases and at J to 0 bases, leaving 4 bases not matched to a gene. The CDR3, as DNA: TGTGCCAGCAGTCTTGACAGGGGGTACCAAGAGACCCAGTACTTC. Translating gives CASSLDRGYQETQYF.

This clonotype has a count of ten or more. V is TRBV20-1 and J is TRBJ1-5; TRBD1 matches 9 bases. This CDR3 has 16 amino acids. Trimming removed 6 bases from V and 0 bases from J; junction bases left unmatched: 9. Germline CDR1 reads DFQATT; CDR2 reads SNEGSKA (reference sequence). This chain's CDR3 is CSAKRQGDYSNQPQHF. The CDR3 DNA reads TGCAGTGCGAAACGACAGGGGGATTATAGCAATCAGCCCCAGCATTTT.

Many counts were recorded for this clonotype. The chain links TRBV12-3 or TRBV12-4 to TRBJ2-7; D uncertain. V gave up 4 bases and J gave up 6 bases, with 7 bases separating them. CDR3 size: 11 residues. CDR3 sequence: CASSSGFEQYF. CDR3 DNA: TGTGCCAGCAGTTCCGGGTTCGAGCAGTACTTC.

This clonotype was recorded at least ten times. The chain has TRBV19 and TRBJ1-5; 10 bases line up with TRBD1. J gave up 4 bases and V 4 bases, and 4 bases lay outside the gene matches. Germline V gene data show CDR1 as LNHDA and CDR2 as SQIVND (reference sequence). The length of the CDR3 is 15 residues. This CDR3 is CASSTPGQGNQPQHF. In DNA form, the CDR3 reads TGTGCCAGTAGTACGCCGGGACAGGGGAATCAGCCCCAGCATTTT.

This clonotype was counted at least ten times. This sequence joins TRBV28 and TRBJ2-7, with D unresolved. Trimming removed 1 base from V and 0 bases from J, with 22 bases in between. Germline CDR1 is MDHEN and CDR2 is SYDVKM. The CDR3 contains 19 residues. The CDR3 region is CASSLSDGKGSYSSYEQYF. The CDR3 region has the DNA TGTGCCAGCAGTTTATCCGATGGGAAAGGTTCTTACAGCTCCTACGAGCAGTACTTC.

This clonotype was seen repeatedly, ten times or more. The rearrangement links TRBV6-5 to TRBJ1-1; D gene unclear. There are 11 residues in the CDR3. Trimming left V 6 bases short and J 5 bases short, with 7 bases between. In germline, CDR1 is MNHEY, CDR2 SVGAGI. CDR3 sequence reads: CASRWYTEAFF. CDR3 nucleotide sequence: TGTGCCAGCAGGTGGTATACTGAAGCTTTCTTT.

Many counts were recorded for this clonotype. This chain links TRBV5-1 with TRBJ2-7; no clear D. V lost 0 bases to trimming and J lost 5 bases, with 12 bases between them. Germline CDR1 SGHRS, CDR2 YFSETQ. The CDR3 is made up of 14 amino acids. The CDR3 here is CASSLAAGGHEQYF. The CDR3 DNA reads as TGCGCCAGCAGCTTGGCCGCCGGTGGGCACGAGCAGTACTTC.

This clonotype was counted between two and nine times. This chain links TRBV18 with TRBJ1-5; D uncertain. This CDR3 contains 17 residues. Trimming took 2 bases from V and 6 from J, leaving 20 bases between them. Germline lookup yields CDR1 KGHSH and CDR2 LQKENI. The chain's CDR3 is CASSPLASPGSGQPQHF. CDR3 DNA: TGTGCCAGCTCACCATTGGCAAGTCCAGGCTCCGGTCAGCCCCAGCATTTT.

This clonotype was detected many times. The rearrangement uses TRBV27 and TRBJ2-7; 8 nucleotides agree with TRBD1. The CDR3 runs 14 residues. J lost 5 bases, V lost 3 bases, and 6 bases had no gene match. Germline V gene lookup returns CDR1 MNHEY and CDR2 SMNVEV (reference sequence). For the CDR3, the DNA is TGTGCCAGCAGTTTCATGACAGGGGATCACGAGCAGTACTTC. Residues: CASSFMTGDHEQYF.

The CDR3 region is CASSLGTGTVGSYEQYF. The CDR3 region has the DNA TGTGCCAGCAGCTTGGGGACAGGGACAGTTGGCTCCTACGAGCAGTACTTC. This sequence joins TRBV5-4 and TRBJ2-7; 8 bases fit TRBD1. The CDR3 contains 17 residues. J gave up 0 bases and V 0 bases, and 8 bases lay outside the gene matches. The germline CDR1 and CDR2 sequences are SGHNT and YYREEE (reference sequence).

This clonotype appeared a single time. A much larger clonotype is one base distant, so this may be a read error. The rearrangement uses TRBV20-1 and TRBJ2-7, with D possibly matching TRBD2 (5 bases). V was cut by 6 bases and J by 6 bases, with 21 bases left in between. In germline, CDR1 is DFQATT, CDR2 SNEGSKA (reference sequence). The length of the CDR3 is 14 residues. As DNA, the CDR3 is TGCAGTGCCGGGTCCCCACTAGGTCGGGGCGAGCAGTACTTC. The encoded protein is CSAGSPLGRGEQYF.

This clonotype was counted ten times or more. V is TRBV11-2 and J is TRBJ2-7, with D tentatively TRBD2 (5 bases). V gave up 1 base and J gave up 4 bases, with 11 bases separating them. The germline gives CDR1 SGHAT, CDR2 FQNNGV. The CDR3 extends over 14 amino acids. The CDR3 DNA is TGTGCCAGCAGCTTAGCTCTAGCTGCTTACGAGCAGTACTTC. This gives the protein CASSLALAAYEQYF. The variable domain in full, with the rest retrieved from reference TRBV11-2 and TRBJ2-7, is EAGVAQSPRYKIIEKRQSVAFWCNPISGHATLYWYQQILGQGPKLLIQFQNNGVVDDSQLPKDRFSAERLKGVDSTLKIQPAKLEDSAVYLCASSLALAAYEQYFGPGTRLTVT.

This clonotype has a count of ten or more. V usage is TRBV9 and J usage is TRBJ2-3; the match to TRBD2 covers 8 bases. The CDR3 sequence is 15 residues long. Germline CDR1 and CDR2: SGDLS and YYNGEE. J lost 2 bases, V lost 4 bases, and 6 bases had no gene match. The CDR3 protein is CASSPGTRHTDTQYF. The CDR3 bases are TGTGCCAGCAGCCCAGGGACTAGACACACAGATACGCAGTATTTT.

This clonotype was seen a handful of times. The CDR3 protein is CASSLGDSGLGNTIYF. CDR3 bases: TGCGCCAGCAGCTTGGGGGACAGTGGACTTGGAAACACCATATATTTT. This chain connects TRBV5-1 to TRBJ1-3, with TRBD1 matching over 7 bases. Germline loops: CDR1 SGHRS, CDR2 YFSETQ. This CDR3 contains 16 residues. The V gene end was trimmed by 0 bases and the J gene end by 3 bases; junction bases not matched to a gene: 6.

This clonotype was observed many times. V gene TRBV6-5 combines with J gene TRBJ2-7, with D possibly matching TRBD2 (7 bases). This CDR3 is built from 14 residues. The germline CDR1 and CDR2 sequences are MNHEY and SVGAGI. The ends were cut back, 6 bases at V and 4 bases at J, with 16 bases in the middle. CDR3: CASRWGGETYEQYF. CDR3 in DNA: TGTGCCAGCAGATGGGGGGGCGAAACTTACGAGCAGTACTTC.

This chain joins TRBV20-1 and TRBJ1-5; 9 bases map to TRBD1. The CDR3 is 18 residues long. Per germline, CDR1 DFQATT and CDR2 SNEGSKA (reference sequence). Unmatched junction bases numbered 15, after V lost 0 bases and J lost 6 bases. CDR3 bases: TGCAGTGCTAGAGATTTTGGACAGGGGAGCCGCATGGTTCAGCCCCAGCATTTT. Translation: CSARDFGQGSRMVQPQHF.

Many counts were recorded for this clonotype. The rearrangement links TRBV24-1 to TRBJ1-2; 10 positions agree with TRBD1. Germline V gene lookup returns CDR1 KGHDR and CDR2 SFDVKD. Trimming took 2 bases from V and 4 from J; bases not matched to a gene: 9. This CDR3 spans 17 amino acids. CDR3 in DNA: TGTGCCACCAGTGATTCCCGTGGGACAGGGGAGATCTATGGCTACACCTTC. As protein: CATSDSRGTGEIYGYTF.

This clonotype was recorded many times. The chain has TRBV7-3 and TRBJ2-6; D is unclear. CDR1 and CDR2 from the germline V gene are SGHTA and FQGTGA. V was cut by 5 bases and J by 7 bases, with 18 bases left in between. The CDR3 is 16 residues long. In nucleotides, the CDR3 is TGTGCCAGCAGCCTGGGCGGTACTCTTAGTGCCAACGTCCTGACTTTC. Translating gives CASSLGGTLSANVLTF.

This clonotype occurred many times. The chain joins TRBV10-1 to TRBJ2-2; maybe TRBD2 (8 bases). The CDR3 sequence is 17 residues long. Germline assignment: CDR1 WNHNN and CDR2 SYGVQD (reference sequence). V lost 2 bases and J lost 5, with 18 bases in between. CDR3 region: CASSETGGDRRTGELFF. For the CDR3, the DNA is TGCGCCAGCAGTGAGACCGGGGGGGACAGACGAACCGGGGAGCTGTTTTTT.

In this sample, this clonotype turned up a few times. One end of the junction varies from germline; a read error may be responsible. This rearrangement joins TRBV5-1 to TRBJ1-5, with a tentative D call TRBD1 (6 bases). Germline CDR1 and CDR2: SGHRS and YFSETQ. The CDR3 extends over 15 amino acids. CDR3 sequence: CASGLSGTLDQPQHF. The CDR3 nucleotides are TGCGCCAGCGGCTTGAGCGGGACATTAGATCAGCCCCAGCATTTT.

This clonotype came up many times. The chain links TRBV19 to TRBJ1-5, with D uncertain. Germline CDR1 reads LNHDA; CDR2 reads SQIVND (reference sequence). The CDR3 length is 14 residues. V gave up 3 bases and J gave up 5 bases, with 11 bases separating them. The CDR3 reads CASSIPQLHQPQHF. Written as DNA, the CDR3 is TGTGCCAGTAGTATCCCCCAGTTACATCAGCCCCAGCATTTT.

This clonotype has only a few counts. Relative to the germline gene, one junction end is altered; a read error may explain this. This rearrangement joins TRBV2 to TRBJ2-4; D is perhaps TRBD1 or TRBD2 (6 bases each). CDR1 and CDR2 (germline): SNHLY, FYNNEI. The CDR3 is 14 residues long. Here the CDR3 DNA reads TGTGCCAGCAACCTGCTCGGGGGCGAGGACATTAAGTACTTC. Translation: CASNLLGGEDIKYF.

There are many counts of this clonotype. CDR3 sequence reads: CATSSNRDRPGETQYF. The CDR3 DNA follows: TGTGCCACCAGCAGCAACCGGGACAGGCCCGGGGAGACCCAGTACTTC. J is TRBJ2-5 and V is TRBV15; 8 nucleotides line up with TRBD1. Germline V gene lookup returns CDR1 LNHNV and CDR2 YYDKDF (reference sequence). V lost 3 bases, J lost 5 bases, and 11 bases stayed unmatched. The CDR3 spans 16 residues.

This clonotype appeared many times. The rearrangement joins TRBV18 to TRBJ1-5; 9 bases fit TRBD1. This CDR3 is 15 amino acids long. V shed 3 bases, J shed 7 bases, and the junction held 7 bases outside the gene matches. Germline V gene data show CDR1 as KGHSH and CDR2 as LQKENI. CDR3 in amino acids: CASSPGQGSGQPQHF. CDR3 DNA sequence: TGTGCCAGCTCACCGGGACAGGGATCCGGACAGCCCCAGCATTTT. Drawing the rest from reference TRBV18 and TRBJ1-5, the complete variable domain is NAGVMQNPRHLVRRRGQEARLRCSPMKGHSHVYWYRQLPEEGLKFMVYLQKENIIDESGMPKERFSAEFPKEGPSILRIQQVVRGDSAAYFCASSPGQGSGQPQHFGDGTRLSIL.